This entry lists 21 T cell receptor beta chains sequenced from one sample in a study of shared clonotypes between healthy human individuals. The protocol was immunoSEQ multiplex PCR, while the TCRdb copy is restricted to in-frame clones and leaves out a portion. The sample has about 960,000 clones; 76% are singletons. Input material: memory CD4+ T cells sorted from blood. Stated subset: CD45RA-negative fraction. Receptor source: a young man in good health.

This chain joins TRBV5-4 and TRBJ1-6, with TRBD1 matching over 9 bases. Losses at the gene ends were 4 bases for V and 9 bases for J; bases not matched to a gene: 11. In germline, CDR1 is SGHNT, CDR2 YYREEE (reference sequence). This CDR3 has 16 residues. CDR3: CASSRGGQGHSSPLHF. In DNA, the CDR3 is TGTGCCAGCAGCCGGGGGGGACAGGGTCATTCTTCACCCCTCCACTTT.

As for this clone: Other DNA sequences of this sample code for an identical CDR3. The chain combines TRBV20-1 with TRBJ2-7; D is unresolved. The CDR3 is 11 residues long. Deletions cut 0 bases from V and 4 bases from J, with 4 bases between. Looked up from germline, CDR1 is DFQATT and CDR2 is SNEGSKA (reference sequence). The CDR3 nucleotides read TGCAGTGCTAGAGAGACGTACGAGCAGTACTTC. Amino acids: CSARETYEQYF.

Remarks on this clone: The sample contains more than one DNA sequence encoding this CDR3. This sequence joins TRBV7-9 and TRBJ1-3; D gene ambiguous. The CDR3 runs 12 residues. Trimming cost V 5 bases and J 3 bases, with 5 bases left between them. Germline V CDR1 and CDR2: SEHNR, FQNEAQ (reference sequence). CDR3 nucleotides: TGTGCCAGCAGCCCCCTTGGAAACACCATATATTTT. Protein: CASSPLGNTIYF.

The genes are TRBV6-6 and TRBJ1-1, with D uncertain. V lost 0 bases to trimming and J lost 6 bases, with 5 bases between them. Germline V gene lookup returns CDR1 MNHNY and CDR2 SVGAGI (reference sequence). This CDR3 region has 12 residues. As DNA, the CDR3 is TGTGCCAGCAGTTACTCGCAAGCTGAAGCTTTCTTT. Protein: CASSYSQAEAFF.

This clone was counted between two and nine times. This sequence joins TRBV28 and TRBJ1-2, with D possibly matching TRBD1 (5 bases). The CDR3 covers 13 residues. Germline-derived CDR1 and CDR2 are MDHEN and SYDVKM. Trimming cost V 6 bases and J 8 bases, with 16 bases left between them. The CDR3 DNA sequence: TGTGCCAGCAGCCTAAGGGGTCCAGGGGGCTACACCTTC. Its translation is CASSLRGPGGYTF.

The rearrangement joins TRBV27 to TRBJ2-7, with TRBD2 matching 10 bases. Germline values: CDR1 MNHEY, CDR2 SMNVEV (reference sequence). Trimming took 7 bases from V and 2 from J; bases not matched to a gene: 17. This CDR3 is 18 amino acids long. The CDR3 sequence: CASTFKGAGGSWAYEQYF. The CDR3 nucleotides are TGTGCCAGCACCTTCAAGGGAGCGGGAGGGTCGTGGGCCTACGAGCAGTACTTC.

Here the CDR3 DNA reads TGTGCCAGCAGCCTCCTTCAGTACCAAGAGACCCAGTACTTC. Translation gives CASSLLQYQETQYF. The chain carries TRBV7-8 and TRBJ2-5; no firm D call. Trimming shortened V by 5 bases and J by 0 bases, and 10 bases separated the two germline ends. The CDR3 is made up of 14 amino acids. Germline values: CDR1 SGHVS, CDR2 FQNEAQ.

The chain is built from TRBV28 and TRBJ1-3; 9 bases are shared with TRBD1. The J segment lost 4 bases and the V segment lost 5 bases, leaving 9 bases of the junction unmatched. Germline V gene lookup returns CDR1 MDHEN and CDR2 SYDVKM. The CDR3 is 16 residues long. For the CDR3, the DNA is TGTGCCAGCAGTCCTAGGGGGACAGGGTTCGGAAACACCATATATTTT. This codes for CASSPRGTGFGNTIYF.

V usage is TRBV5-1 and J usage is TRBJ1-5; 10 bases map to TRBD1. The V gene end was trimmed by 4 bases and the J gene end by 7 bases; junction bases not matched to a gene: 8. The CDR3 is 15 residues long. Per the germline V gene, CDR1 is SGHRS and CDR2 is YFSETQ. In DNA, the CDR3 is TGCGCCAGCAGCCCGGGACAGGGGATGCGGCAGCCCCAGCATTTT. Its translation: CASSPGQGMRQPQHF.

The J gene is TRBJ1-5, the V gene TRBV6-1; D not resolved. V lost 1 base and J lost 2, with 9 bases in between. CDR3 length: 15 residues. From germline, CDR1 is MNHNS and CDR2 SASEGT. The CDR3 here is CASSEGARGNQPQHF. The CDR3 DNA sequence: TGTGCCAGCAGTGAAGGAGCGAGGGGCAATCAGCCCCAGCATTTT.

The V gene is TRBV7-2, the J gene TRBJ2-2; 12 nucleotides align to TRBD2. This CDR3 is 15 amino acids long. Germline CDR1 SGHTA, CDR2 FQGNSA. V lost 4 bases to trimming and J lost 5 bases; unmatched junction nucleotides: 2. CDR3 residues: CASSWTSGMTGELFF. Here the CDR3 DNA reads TGTGCCAGCAGCTGGACTAGCGGGATGACCGGGGAGCTGTTTTTT. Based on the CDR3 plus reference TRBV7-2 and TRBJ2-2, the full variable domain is GAGVSQSPSNKVTEKGKDVELRCDPISGHTALYWYRQSLGQGLEFLIYFQGNSAPDKSGLPSDRFSAERTGGSVSTLTIQRTQQEDSAVYLCASSWTSGMTGELFFGEGSRLTVL.

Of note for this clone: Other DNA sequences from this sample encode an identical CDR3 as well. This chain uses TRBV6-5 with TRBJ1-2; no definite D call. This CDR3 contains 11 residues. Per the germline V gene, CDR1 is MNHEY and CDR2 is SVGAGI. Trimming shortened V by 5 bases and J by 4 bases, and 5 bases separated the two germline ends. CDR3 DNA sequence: TGTGCCAGCAGTGCTGGCTATGGCTACACCTTC. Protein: CASSAGYGYTF.

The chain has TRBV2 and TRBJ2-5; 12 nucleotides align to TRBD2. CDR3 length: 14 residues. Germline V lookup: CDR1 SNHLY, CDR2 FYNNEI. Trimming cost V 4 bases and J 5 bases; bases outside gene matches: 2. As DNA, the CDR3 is TGTGCCAGCAGTGGCCTAGCGGGAGGGGAGACCCAGTACTTC. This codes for CASSGLAGGETQYF.

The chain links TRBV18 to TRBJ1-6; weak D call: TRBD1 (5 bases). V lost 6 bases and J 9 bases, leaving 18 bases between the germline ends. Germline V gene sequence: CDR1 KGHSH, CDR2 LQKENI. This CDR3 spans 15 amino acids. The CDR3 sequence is CASSAWGRDASPLHF. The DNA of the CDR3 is TGTGCCAGCTCGGCTTGGGGCAGGGACGCTTCACCCCTCCACTTT.

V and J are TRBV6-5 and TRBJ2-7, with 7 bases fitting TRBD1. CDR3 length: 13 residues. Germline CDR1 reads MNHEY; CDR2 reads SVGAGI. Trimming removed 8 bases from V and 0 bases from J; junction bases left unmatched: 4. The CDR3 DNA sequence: TGTGCCAGCCGGGACAGCCGCTCCTACGAGCAGTACTTC. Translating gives CASRDSRSYEQYF.

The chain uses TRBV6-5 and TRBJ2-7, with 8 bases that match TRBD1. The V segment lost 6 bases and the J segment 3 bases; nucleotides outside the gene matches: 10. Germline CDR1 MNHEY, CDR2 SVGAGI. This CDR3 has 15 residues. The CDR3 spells CASRAAGGRDYEQYF. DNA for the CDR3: TGTGCCAGCAGGGCAGCAGGGGGCAGAGACTACGAGCAGTACTTC.

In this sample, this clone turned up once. Here the CDR3 DNA reads TGTGCCAGCAGTTCCCCTTCACGATATGGAAGACTGTTTTTT. Protein: CASSSPSRYGRLFF. The chain recombines TRBV28 with TRBJ1-4; D unclear. The germline V and J ends were trimmed by 4 bases and 13 bases, with 19 bases remaining between them. The CDR3 runs 14 residues. Germline V gene data show CDR1 as MDHEN and CDR2 as SYDVKM.

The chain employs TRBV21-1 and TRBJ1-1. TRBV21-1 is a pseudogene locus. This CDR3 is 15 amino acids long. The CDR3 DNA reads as TGTGCCAGCAGCAAAGGTGCGTGTGGAAACACTGAAGCTTTCTTT. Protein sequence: CASSKGACGNTEAFF.

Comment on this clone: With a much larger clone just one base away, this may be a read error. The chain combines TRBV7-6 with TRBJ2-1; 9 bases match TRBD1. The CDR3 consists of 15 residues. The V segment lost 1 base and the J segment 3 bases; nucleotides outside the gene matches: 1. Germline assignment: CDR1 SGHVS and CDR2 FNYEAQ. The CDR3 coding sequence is TGTGCCAGCAGCTTAGGACAGGGGGGCTACAATGAGCAGTTCTTC. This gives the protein CASSLGQGGYNEQFF. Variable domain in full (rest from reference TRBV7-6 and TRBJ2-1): GAGVSQSPRYKVTKRGQDVALRCDPISGHVSLYWYRQALGQGPEFLTYFNYEAQQDKSGLPNDRFSAERPEGSISTLTIQRTEQRDSAMYRCASSLGQGGYNEQFFGPGTRLTVL.

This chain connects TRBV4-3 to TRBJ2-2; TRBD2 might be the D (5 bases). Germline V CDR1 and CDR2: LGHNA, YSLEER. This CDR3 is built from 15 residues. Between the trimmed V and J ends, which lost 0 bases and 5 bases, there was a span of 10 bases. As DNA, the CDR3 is TGCGCCAGCAGCCAAGAAAGAGGCGGGACCGGGGAGCTGTTTTTT. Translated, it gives CASSQERGGTGELFF.

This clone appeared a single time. This chain's CDR3 is CASTLTSGGDNEQFF. In DNA, the CDR3 is TGTGCCAGCACCCTAACTAGCGGGGGGGACAATGAGCAGTTCTTC. The rearrangement links TRBV5-4 to TRBJ2-1; 13 positions agree with TRBD2. This CDR3 contains 15 residues. The germline V gene encodes CDR1 SGHNT and CDR2 YYREEE (reference sequence). Losses at the gene ends were 6 bases for V and 5 bases for J; bases not matched to a gene: 5.